These 4 T cell receptor beta chains share one sample of origin, sequenced in a study of T cell clonotyping in hematopoietic cell transplantation. Method: immunoSEQ multiplex PCR; TCRdb's copy keeps in-frame clones and lacks some. This sample has over 5,000 clones, with 55% to 80% found just once. The input for sequencing was PBMCs, taken 100 days after allogeneic stem cell transplant. These receptors were obtained from a female patient aged 50-59 years who had an allogeneic stem cell transplant, so the T cells may come from the graft donor. Some clones in this sample may be carry-over from other donors' samples.

J is TRBJ2-1 and V is TRBV30, with 9 bases matching TRBD2. The CDR3 consists of 15 residues. V trimming: 4 bases; J trimming: 7 bases; junction bases outside the gene matches: 11. The V gene's germline CDR1 is GTSNPN and CDR2 SVGIG (reference sequence). CDR3 in DNA: TGTGCCTGGAAGATCAGCGGGAGGTGGGGGAATGAGCAGTTCTTC. Its protein is CAWKISGRWGNEQFF.

A few counts support this clone. The chain is built from TRBV11-1 and TRBJ2-1; D may correspond to TRBD1 or TRBD2 (5 bases each). The CDR3 is 16 residues long. The V gene lost 1 base and the J gene lost 9 bases, with 19 bases spanning the gap. Germline loops: CDR1 SGHAT, CDR2 FQDESV (reference sequence). CDR3 DNA: TGTGCCAGCAGCTTAGGGGGACCCGTGCGTGCGAGTGAGCAGTTCTTC. It is translated as CASSLGGPVRASEQFF.

The chain is built from TRBV11-2 and TRBJ2-5; 11 positions match TRBD1. V trimming: 7 bases; J trimming: 9 bases; junction bases outside the gene matches: 13. CDR3 length: 15 amino acids. Germline loops: CDR1 SGHAT, CDR2 FQNNGV. The CDR3 loop is CASTFRDRGGVAQYF. As DNA, the CDR3 is TGTGCCAGCACCTTCCGGGACAGGGGGGGCGTGGCCCAGTACTTC.

The DNA of the CDR3 is TGTGCCAGCAGCTTAGGCCTGGGACAATTGAACACTGAAGCTTTCTTT. Amino acid sequence: CASSLGLGQLNTEAFF. The rearrangement uses TRBV13 and TRBJ1-1, with a weak D call TRBD1 (6 bases). The CDR3 covers 16 residues. V shed 0 bases and J shed 0 bases, with 11 bases lying between them. The germline V gene encodes CDR1 PRHDT and CDR2 FYEKMQ (reference sequence).